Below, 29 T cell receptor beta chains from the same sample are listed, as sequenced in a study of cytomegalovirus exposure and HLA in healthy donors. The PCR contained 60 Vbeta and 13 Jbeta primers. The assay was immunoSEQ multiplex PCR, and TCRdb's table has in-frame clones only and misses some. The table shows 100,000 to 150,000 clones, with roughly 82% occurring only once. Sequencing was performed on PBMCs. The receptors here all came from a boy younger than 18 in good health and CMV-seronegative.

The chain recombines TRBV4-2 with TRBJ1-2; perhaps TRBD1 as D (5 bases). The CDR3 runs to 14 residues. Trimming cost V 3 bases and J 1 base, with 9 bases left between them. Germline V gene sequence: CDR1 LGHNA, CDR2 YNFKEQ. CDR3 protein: CASSQGGVNYGYTF. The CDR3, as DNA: TGTGCCAGCAGCCAGGGGGGGGTTAACTATGGCTACACCTTC.

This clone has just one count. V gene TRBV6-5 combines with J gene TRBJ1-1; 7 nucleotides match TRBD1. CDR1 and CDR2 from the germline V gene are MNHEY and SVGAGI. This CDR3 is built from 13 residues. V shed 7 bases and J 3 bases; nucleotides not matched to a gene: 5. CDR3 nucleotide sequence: TGTGCCAGCAAGAAGGGGGCGGACACTGAAGCTTTCTTT. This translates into CASKKGADTEAFF.

The CDR3 reads CASSLNGGEGQPQHF. CDR3 in DNA: TGTGCCAGCAGCCTAAACGGGGGGGAAGGTCAGCCCCAGCATTTT. This chain links TRBV6-1 with TRBJ1-5; a possible D gene is TRBD1 (5 bases). The CDR3 covers 15 residues. The V end was cut by 6 bases, the J end by 6 bases, with 18 bases between. CDR1 is MNHNS and CDR2 is SASEGT in the germline V gene.

The CDR3, as DNA: TGTGCCAGCAGCCCAGGACCCCCAGGGGGCCTTGGCTACACCTTC. It yields the protein CASSPGPPGGLGYTF. The chain is built from TRBV5-4 and TRBJ1-2; 8 bases fit TRBD1. V lost 4 bases, J lost 7 bases, and 12 bases stayed unmatched. CDR3 size: 15 residues. Germline loops: CDR1 SGHNT, CDR2 YYREEE (reference sequence).

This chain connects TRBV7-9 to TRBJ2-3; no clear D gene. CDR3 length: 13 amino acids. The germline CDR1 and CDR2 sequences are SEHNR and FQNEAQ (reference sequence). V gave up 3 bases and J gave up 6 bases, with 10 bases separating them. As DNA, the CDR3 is TGTGCCAGCAGCTTCCCAGGAATGGATACGCAGTATTTT. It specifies CASSFPGMDTQYF.

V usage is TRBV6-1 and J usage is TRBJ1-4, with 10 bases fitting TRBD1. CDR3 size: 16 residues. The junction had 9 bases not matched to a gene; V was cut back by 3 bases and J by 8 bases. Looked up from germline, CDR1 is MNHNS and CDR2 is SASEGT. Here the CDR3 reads CASSDYGGQGNEKLFF. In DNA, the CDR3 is TGTGCCAGCAGTGACTATGGGGGACAGGGGAACGAAAAACTGTTTTTT.

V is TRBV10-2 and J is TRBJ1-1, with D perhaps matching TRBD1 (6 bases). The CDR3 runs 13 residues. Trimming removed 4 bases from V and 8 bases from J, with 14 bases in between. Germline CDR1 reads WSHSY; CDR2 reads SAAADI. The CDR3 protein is CASSGGGAAEAFF. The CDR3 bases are TGCGCCAGCAGTGGCGGGGGGGCCGCCGAAGCTTTCTTT.

The CDR3 sequence is CASSVTGQGAKEQFF. As DNA, the CDR3 is TGCGCCAGCAGCGTGACCGGACAGGGGGCGAAAGAGCAGTTCTTC. This sequence joins TRBV5-1 and TRBJ2-1; 11 bases line up with TRBD1. The CDR3 is 15 amino acids. The germline CDR1 and CDR2 sequences are SGHRS and YFSETQ. J lost 10 bases, V lost 4 bases, and 10 bases had no gene match. The full variable domain, in which reference TRBV5-1 and TRBJ2-1 provide the parts outside the CDR3, is KAGVTQTPRYLIKTRGQQVTLSCSPISGHRSVSWYQQTPGQGLQFLFEYFSETQRNKGNFPGRFSGRQFSNSRSEMNVSTLELGDSALYLCASSVTGQGAKEQFFGPGTRLTVL.

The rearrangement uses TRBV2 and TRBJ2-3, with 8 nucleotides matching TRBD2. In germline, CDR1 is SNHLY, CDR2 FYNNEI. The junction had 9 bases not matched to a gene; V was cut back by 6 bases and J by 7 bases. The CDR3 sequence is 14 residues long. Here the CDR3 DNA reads TGTGCCAGCAGGGAGCGGGAGACCTTGAATACGCAGTATTTT. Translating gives CASRERETLNTQYF.

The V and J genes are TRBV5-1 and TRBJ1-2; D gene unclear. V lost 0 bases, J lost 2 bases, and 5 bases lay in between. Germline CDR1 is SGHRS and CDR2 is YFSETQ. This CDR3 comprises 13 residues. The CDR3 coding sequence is TGCGCCAGCAGCTTGGAACAGAACTATGGCTACACCTTC. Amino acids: CASSLEQNYGYTF.

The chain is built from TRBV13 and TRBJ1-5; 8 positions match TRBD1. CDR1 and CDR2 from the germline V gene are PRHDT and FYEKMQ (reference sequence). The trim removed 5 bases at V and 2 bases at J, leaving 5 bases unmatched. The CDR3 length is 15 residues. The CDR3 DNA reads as TGTGCCAGCAGCCTGGGACAGGTGGGCAATCAGCCCCAGCATTTT. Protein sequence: CASSLGQVGNQPQHF.

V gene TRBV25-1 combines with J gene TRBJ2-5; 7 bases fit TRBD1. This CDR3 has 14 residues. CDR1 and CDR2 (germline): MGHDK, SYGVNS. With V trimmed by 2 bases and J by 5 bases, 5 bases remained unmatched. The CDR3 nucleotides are TGTGCCAGCAGTGAAAAGGGGGCGAGGGAGACCCAGTACTTC. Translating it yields CASSEKGARETQYF.

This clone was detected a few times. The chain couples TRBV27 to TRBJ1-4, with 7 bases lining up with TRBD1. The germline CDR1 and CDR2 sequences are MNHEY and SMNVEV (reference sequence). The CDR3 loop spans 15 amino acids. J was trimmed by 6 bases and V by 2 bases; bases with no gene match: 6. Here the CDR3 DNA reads TGTGCCAGCAGTTTAAGAACAGGGGTGGATGAAAAACTGTTTTTT. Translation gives CASSLRTGVDEKLFF.

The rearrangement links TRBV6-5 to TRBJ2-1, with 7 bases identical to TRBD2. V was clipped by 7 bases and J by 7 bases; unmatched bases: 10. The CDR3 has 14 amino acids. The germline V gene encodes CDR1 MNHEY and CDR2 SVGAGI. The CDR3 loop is CASTEQGLSNEQFF. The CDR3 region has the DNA TGTGCCAGCACCGAGCAGGGACTAAGTAATGAGCAGTTCTTC.

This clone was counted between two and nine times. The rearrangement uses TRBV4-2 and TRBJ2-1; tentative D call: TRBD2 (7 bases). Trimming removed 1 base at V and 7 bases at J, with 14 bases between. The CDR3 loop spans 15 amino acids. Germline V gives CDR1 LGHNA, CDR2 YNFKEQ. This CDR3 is CASSQGGAGANEQFF. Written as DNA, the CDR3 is TGTGCCAGCAGCCAAGGGGGGGCGGGAGCGAATGAGCAGTTCTTC.

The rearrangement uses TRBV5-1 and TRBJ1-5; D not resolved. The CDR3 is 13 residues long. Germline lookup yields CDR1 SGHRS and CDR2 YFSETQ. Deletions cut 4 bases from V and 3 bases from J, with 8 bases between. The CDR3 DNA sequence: TGCGCCAGCAGCCGGGGTTCCAATCAGCCCCAGCATTTT. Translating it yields CASSRGSNQPQHF.

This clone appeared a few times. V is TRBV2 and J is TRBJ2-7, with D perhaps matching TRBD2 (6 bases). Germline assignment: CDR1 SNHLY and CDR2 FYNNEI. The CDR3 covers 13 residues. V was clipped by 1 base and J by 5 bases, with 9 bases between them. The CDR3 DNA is TGTGCCAGCAGTGAAGGGTGGAGGGACGAGCAGTACTTC. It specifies CASSEGWRDEQYF.

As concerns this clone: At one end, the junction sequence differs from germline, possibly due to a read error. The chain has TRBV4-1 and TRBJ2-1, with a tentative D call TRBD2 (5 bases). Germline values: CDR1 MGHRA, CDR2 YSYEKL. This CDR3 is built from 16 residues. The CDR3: CAGSLLSGLHRDEQFF. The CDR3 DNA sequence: TGCGCCGGCAGCCTACTCTCAGGACTCCATCGAGATGAGCAGTTCTTC.

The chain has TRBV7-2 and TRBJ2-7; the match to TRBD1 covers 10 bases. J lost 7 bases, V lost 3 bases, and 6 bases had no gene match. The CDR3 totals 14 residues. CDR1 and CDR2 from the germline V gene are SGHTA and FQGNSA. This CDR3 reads CASSFGGQGREQYF. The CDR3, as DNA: TGTGCCAGCAGCTTCGGGGGACAGGGGAGAGAGCAGTACTTC.

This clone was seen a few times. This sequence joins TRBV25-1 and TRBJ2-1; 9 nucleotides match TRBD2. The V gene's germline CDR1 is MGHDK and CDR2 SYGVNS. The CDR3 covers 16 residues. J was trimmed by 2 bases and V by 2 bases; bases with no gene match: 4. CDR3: CASSEGSGSAYNEQFF. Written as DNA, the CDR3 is TGTGCCAGCAGTGAAGGTAGCGGGAGTGCCTACAATGAGCAGTTCTTC.

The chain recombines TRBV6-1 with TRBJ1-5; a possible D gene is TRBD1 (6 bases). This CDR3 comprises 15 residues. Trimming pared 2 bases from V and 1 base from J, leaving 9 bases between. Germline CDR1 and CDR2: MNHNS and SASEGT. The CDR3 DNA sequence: TGTGCCAGCAGTGAAAAGGGACACAGCAATCAGCCCCAGCATTTT. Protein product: CASSEKGHSNQPQHF.

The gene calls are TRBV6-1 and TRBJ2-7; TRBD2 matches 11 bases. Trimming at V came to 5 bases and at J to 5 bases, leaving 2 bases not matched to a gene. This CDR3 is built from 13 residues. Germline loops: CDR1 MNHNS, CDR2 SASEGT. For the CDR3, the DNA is TGTGCCAGCAGTAAACTAGCGGGAGACGAGCAGTACTTC. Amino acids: CASSKLAGDEQYF.

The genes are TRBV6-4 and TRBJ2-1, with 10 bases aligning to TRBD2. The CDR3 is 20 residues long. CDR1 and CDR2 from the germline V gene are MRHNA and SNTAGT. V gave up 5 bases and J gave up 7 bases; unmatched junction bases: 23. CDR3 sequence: CASSLQGGRGLAGERNEQFF. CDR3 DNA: TGTGCCAGCAGTCTCCAGGGGGGACGCGGGCTAGCGGGAGAGCGGAATGAGCAGTTCTTC.

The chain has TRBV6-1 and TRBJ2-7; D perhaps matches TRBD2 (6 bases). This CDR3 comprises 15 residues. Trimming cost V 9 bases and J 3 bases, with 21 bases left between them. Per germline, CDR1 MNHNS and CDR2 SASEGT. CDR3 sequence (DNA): TGTGCCAGTCGAAGCCCCGCGGGACCGATCTACGAGCAGTACTTC. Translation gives CASRSPAGPIYEQYF.

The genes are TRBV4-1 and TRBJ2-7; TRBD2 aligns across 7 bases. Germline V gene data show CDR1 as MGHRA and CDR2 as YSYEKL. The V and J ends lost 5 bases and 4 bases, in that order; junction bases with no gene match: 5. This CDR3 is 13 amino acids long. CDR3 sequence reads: CASSWTSEYEQYF. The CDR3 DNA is TGCGCCAGCAGCTGGACTAGTGAATACGAGCAGTACTTC.

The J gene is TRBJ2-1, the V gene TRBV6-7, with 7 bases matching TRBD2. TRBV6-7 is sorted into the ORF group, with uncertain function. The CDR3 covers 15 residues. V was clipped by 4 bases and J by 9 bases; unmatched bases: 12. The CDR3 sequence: CASSSWTATGGEQFF. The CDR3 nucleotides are TGTGCCAGCAGTTCGTGGACTGCCACGGGGGGTGAGCAGTTCTTC.

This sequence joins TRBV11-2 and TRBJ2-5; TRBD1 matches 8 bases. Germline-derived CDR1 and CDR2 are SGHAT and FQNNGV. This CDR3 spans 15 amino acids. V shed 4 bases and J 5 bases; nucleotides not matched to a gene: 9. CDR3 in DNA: TGTGCCAGCAGCTCGAGACAGGGGATGGGGGAGACCCAGTACTTC. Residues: CASSSRQGMGETQYF.

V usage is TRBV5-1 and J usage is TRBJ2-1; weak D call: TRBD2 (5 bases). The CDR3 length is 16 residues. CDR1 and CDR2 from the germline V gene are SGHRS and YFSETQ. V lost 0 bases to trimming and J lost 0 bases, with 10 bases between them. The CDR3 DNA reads TGCGCCAGCAGCTTGGTCCCTAGCTCCTCCTACAATGAGCAGTTCTTC. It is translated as CASSLVPSSSYNEQFF.

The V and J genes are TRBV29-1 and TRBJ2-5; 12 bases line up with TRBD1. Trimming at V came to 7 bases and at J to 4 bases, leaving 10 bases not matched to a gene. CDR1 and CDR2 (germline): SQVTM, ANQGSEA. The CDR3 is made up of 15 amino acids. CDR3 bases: TGCAGCGCTTCCGGGACAGGGGGCTCTGGAGAGACCCAGTACTTC. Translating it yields CSASGTGGSGETQYF.